This T cell receptor beta chain derives from a study of blood T cell repertoires in COVID-19. As for the study in general: Specimens from acute and convalescent COVID-19 originated in the United States, Italy and Spain.

V lost 2 bases and J 9 bases, leaving 17 bases between the germline ends. The CDR3 is 15 amino acids. Germline V CDR1 and CDR2: MNHEY, SVGAGI. Here immunoSEQ multiplex PCR was the method, and the copy in TCRdb shows in-frame clones only, minus some. This table holds 250,000 or so clones, approximately 82% found once. The sequence was obtained from a woman aged 80 or over with acute or convalescent COVID-19. J is TRBJ2-1 and V is TRBV6-5, with D possibly matching TRBD1 (5 bases). Sequenced sample: peripheral blood. The CDR3 region is CASSYGAHTLSEQFF. In nucleotides, the CDR3 is TGTGCCAGCAGTTACGGGGCTCACACCTTAAGTGAGCAGTTCTTC.